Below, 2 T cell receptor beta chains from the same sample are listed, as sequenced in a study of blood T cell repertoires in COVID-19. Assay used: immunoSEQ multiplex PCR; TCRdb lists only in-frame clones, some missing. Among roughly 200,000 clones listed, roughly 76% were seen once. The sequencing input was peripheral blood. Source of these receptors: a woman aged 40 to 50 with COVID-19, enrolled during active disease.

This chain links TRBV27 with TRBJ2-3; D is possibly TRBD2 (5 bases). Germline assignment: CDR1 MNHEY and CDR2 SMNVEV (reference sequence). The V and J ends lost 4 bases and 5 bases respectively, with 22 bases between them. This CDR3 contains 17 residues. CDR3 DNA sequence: TGTGCCAGCAGTTCCCCCTGGCGGTCTAGCTCCCAAGATACGCAGTATTTT. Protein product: CASSSPWRSSSQDTQYF.

CDR3 amino acids: CASNHAGTHKETQYF. The CDR3 DNA reads TGTGCCAGCAATCATGCCGGGACACATAAGGAGACCCAGTACTTC. The V call is TRBV5-4, the J call TRBJ2-5, with D possibly TRBD1 on 6 matching bases. The CDR3 sequence is 15 residues long. Trimming took off 6 bases at V and 5 bases at J, with 20 bases between the two ends. The germline V gene has CDR1 SGHNT and CDR2 YYREEE (reference sequence).